The 20 T cell receptor beta chains below all came from one sample that was sequenced in a study of T-cell reconstitution after alpha-beta-depleted transplantation in children (dated by TCRdb to about 2016). Library preparation used PCR. Reads for this sample came from an Illumina HiSeq 2500. Molecular barcoding was employed in the preparation of TCR libraries, with unique molecular identifiers being used to normalize TCRbeta repertoire quantification. TCRdb reprocessed the public reads (quality trimming at Q25 with fastp, clone calling with MiXCR) and kept in-frame beta chains. Each entry is one CDR3 protein sequence, shown with its most common DNA and genes. A total of 350,000 to 450,000 distinct CDR3 sequences appear in this sample, around 21% of them only once. The ten largest make up approximately 3.8% of the sample. Here the sequenced sample was PBMCs from the stem cell graft donor, taken from the stem cell graft. The receptors were gathered from a human donor who donated a stem cell graft to a child with acute myeloid leukemia.

This clonotype was seen a few times. V and J are TRBV27 and TRBJ1-3; TRBD1 might be the D (5 bases). The CDR3 sequence is 15 residues long. The V end lost 5 bases, the J end lost 9 bases, and 20 bases lay between the germline ends. Germline V gives CDR1 MNHEY, CDR2 SMNVEV (reference sequence). The CDR3 bases are TGTGCCAGCAGTACTCACCAGGGACTGGGGAGCACCATATATTTT. Translation: CASSTHQGLGSTIYF.

This clonotype has a single count. The CDR3 nucleotides are TGTGCCAGCAGTTTCGGTCAGGGAAGGGCAGATACGCAGTATTTT. Amino acid sequence: CASSFGQGRADTQYF. This rearrangement joins TRBV28 to TRBJ2-3; tentative D call: TRBD1 (5 bases). The V and J ends lost 3 bases and 4 bases respectively, with 14 bases between them. CDR3 length: 15 amino acids. CDR1 and CDR2 (germline): MDHEN, SYDVKM.

There are a few counts of this clonotype. The chain joins TRBV20-1 to TRBJ2-7; TRBD1 agrees at 10 bases. This CDR3 is 14 amino acids long. CDR1 and CDR2 (germline): DFQATT, SNEGSKA (reference sequence). Germline trimming cut 0 bases from V and 4 bases from J; bases unmatched to any gene: 3. The CDR3 reads CSARDTGQGYEQYF. The DNA of the CDR3 is TGCAGTGCTAGAGACACGGGACAGGGGTACGAGCAGTACTTC.

The chain has TRBV20-1 and TRBJ2-7; the match to TRBD1 covers 8 bases. Germline lookup yields CDR1 DFQATT and CDR2 SNEGSKA (reference sequence). Losses at the gene ends were 5 bases for V and 4 bases for J; bases not matched to a gene: 10. There are 14 residues in the CDR3. CDR3 region: CSASLDRARYEQYF. The CDR3 nucleotides read TGCAGTGCTTCCTTGGACAGGGCCCGGTACGAGCAGTACTTC.

This clonotype has a handful of counts. This sequence joins TRBV6-5 and TRBJ2-5; D tentatively reads TRBD1 or TRBD2 (5 bases each). V lost 5 bases and J 5 bases, leaving 18 bases between the germline ends. Germline V lookup: CDR1 MNHEY, CDR2 SVGAGI. This CDR3 has 15 residues. CDR3 sequence: CASSNGDGEVETQYF. Written as DNA, the CDR3 is TGTGCCAGCAGTAACGGGGACGGGGAAGTGGAGACCCAGTACTTC.

The chain recombines TRBV5-5 with TRBJ2-7; D is undetermined. Germline V gives CDR1 SGHKS, CDR2 YYEKEE (reference sequence). Trimming removed 0 bases at V and 6 bases at J, with 10 bases between. CDR3 length equals 13 residues. The CDR3 is CASSLGNVIEQYF. The CDR3 bases are TGTGCCAGCAGCTTGGGCAACGTAATCGAGCAGTACTTC.

The rearrangement links TRBV20-1 to TRBJ2-3; 12 bases agree with TRBD2. The length of the CDR3 is 14 residues. V was pared by 5 bases and J by 4 bases, with 4 bases of the junction left unmatched. Germline CDR1 and CDR2: DFQATT and SNEGSKA (reference sequence). In DNA, the CDR3 is TGCAGTGCTGAAACTAGCGGGAGGCCAGATACGCAGTATTTT. Translating gives CSAETSGRPDTQYF.

This clonotype was seen repeatedly, ten times or more. The chain employs TRBV28 and TRBJ2-7; 7 nucleotides align to TRBD1. The ends lost 2 bases at V and 7 bases at J; junction bases unmatched: 11. The germline V gene encodes CDR1 MDHEN and CDR2 SYDVKM. The CDR3 has 15 residues. CDR3 nucleotide sequence: TGTGCCAGCAGTTTAATAGGGCAGGGGGTTCGAGAGCAGTACTTC. Its translation is CASSLIGQGVREQYF.

This clonotype was detected a few times. This rearrangement joins TRBV12-3 or TRBV12-4 to TRBJ1-5; a possible D gene is TRBD1 (6 bases). The CDR3 loop spans 15 amino acids. The V gene lost 3 bases and the J gene lost 2 bases, with 11 bases spanning the gap. The CDR3 loop reads CASSFQGWGNQPQHF. In DNA form, the CDR3 reads TGTGCCAGCAGTTTTCAGGGGTGGGGCAATCAGCCCCAGCATTTT.

The chain combines TRBV27 with TRBJ1-1, with D possibly TRBD1 on 5 matching bases. Germline CDR1 MNHEY, CDR2 SMNVEV (reference sequence). This CDR3 has 15 residues. Trimming took off 3 bases at V and 0 bases at J, with 11 bases between the two ends. CDR3: CASSLTGALNTEAFF. The CDR3 region has the DNA TGTGCCAGCAGTTTGACCGGGGCCCTGAACACTGAAGCTTTCTTT.

The chain recombines TRBV4-2 with TRBJ2-1; 12 nucleotides match TRBD2. Germline CDR1 and CDR2: LGHNA and YNFKEQ. V gave up 7 bases and J gave up 6 bases; unmatched junction bases: 7. The CDR3 is 15 residues long. This chain's CDR3 is CASTPGTSGFNEQFF. The CDR3, as DNA: TGTGCCAGCACCCCCGGGACTAGCGGGTTCAATGAGCAGTTCTTC.

The genes are TRBV11-2 and TRBJ2-7; TRBD1 agrees at 8 bases. Trimming removed 0 bases from V and 2 bases from J; junction bases left unmatched: 6. From germline, CDR1 is SGHAT and CDR2 FQNNGV. This CDR3 has 16 residues. The CDR3 is CASSLDRQGFPYEQYF. The CDR3 coding sequence is TGTGCCAGCAGCTTAGATCGACAGGGGTTCCCCTACGAGCAGTACTTC.

In this sample, this clonotype turned up a few times. J is TRBJ2-1 and V is TRBV9; the D gene is possibly TRBD2 (5 bases). V lost 1 base and J 0 bases, leaving 11 bases between the germline ends. CDR1 and CDR2 from the germline V gene are SGDLS and YYNGEE. The CDR3 length is 16 residues. CDR3 in DNA: TGTGCCAGCAGCGTAATGGGAGAGAGCTCCTACAATGAGCAGTTCTTC. This sequence encodes CASSVMGESSYNEQFF.

This clonotype has ten or more counts. This rearrangement joins TRBV29-1 to TRBJ2-7; D remains ambiguous. The V gene lost 4 bases and the J gene lost 4 bases, with 14 bases spanning the gap. Germline-derived CDR1 and CDR2 are SQVTM and ANQGSEA. The CDR3 has 13 residues. The DNA for the CDR3 is TGCAGCGTTGCCGGGTATTCCTTGTACGAGCAGTACTTC. Protein sequence: CSVAGYSLYEQYF.

The chain joins TRBV20-1 to TRBJ2-4, with 10 bases that match TRBD2. Germline V gene data show CDR1 as DFQATT and CDR2 as SNEGSKA (reference sequence). The length of the CDR3 is 18 residues. Trimming cost V 4 bases and J 2 bases; bases outside gene matches: 14. The CDR3 region is CSAMRLAGAVGTKNIQYF. The CDR3 DNA is TGCAGTGCTATGCGGCTAGCGGGAGCGGTGGGGACCAAAAACATTCAGTACTTC.

This clonotype was counted at least ten times. The chain is built from TRBV29-1 and TRBJ2-7; no clear D gene. CDR1 is SQVTM, CDR2 ANQGSEA, per germline. V shed 0 bases and J shed 6 bases, with 12 bases lying between them. This CDR3 comprises 13 residues. DNA of the CDR3: TGCAGCGTTGAAGATATAAAGGGTGTCGAGCAGTACTTC. Protein sequence: CSVEDIKGVEQYF.

The chain links TRBV20-1 to TRBJ2-1; D is possibly TRBD2 (5 bases). CDR3 length equals 17 residues. Germline V gene sequence: CDR1 DFQATT, CDR2 SNEGSKA (reference sequence). V was shortened by 3 bases and J by 0 bases, with 18 bases between the two germline ends. The DNA of the CDR3 is TGCAGTGCTAGGGCCCCCGGGCGCGGGCTCTCCTACAATGAGCAGTTCTTC. Translated: CSARAPGRGLSYNEQFF.

At least ten counts were recorded for this clonotype. The J gene is TRBJ2-7, the V gene TRBV20-1; D not certain. V was pared by 3 bases and J by 3 bases, with 12 bases between. From germline, CDR1 is DFQATT and CDR2 SNEGSKA (reference sequence). This CDR3 is built from 13 residues. Here the CDR3 reads CSASRQANYEQYF. The DNA for the CDR3 is TGCAGTGCTAGCCGCCAGGCCAACTACGAGCAGTACTTC.

This clonotype showed up just a few times. The V gene is TRBV5-6, the J gene TRBJ2-7; D remains unclear. The CDR3 spans 12 residues. V was clipped by 3 bases and J by 1 base, with 5 bases between them. The germline gives CDR1 SGHDT, CDR2 YYEEEE. The CDR3 DNA reads as TGTGCCAGCAGCTCGGAGTCCTACGAGCAGTACTTC. Translated: CASSSESYEQYF.

V gene TRBV4-3 combines with J gene TRBJ2-3; maybe TRBD2 (7 bases). CDR1 and CDR2 (germline): LGHNA, YSLEER. V was shortened by 4 bases and J by 0 bases, with 14 bases between the two germline ends. The CDR3 extends over 16 amino acids. The CDR3 spells CASSREGVRSTDTQYF. The CDR3, as DNA: TGCGCCAGCAGCCGGGAGGGGGTGAGGAGCACAGATACGCAGTATTTT.